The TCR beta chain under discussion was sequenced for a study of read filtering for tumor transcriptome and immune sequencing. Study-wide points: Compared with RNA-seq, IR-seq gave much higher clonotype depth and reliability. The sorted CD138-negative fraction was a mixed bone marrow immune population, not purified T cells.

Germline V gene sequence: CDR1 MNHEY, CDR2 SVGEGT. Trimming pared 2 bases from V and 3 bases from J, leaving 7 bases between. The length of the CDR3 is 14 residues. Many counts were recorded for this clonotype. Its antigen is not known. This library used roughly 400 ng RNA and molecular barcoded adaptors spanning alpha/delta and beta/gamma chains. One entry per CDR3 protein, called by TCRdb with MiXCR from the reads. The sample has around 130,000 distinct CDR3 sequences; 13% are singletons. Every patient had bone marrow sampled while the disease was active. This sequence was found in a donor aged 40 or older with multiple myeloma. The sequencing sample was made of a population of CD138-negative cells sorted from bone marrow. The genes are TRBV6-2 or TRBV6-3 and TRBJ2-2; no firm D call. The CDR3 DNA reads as TGTGCCAGCAGTTACCGACTTGACACCGGGGAGCTGTTTTTT. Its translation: CASSYRLDTGELFF.